Each of the 17 T cell receptor beta chains below was sequenced from the same sample in a study of shared clonotypes between healthy human individuals. The table came from immunoSEQ multiplex PCR; TCRdb's copy has only in-frame clones and leaves some out. The table includes 1.5 million to 2.5 million clones, about 95% detected once. Terminally differentiated effector memory CD45RA+ cells were excluded by CCR7 positive selection of CD45RO-negative cells. What was sequenced was naive CD8+ T cells sorted from blood. The receptors derive from a man aged 18 to 30 in good health.

The V and J genes are TRBV9 and TRBJ2-5; D tentatively reads TRBD1 or TRBD2 (6 bases each). Germline V gives CDR1 SGDLS, CDR2 YYNGEE. Trimming cost V 4 bases and J 1 base, with 11 bases left between them. The CDR3 has 14 amino acids. DNA for the CDR3: TGTGCCAGCAGCTTGAGGGGGGTCCAAGAGACCCAGTACTTC. Translation gives CASSLRGVQETQYF.

The V gene is TRBV5-6, the J gene TRBJ2-5, with no clear D. Between the trimmed V and J ends, which lost 3 bases and 1 base, there was a span of 13 bases. The CDR3 sequence is 15 residues long. CDR1 and CDR2 from the germline V gene are SGHDT and YYEEEE. CDR3 residues: CASSSPLVAQETQYF. The CDR3 nucleotides read TGTGCCAGCAGCTCCCCCCTGGTAGCCCAAGAGACCCAGTACTTC.

The CDR3 region is CASSSIAGSDEQYF. The CDR3 DNA follows: TGTGCCAGCAGCTCGATAGCGGGGAGCGACGAGCAGTACTTC. This chain links TRBV7-2 with TRBJ2-7; 8 positions match TRBD2. V dropped 4 bases and J dropped 5; count of bases not matched to a gene: 7. CDR1 is SGHTA and CDR2 is FQGNSA in the germline V gene. There are 14 residues in the CDR3.

The V call is TRBV7-2, the J call TRBJ2-7; 8 positions agree with TRBD2. The CDR3 extends over 14 amino acids. Trimming at V came to 4 bases and at J to 3 bases, leaving 5 bases not matched to a gene. Germline loops: CDR1 SGHTA, CDR2 FQGNSA. CDR3 in DNA: TGTGCCAGCAGCTCCGGACTAGCCAACTACGAGCAGTACTTC. Translation gives CASSSGLANYEQYF.

The genes are TRBV7-6 and TRBJ2-7, with no clear D. The CDR3 loop spans 13 amino acids. Looked up from germline, CDR1 is SGHVS and CDR2 is FNYEAQ. V lost 1 base and J 2 bases, leaving 6 bases between the germline ends. CDR3 coding DNA: TGTGCCAGCAGCTTAGGACTTGCCTACGAGCAGTACTTC. It encodes CASSLGLAYEQYF.

This sequence joins TRBV27 and TRBJ2-5; D remains ambiguous. Trimming shortened V by 4 bases and J by 5 bases, and 8 bases separated the two germline ends. The CDR3 length is 12 residues. CDR1 and CDR2 (germline): MNHEY, SMNVEV (reference sequence). The CDR3 loop is CASSSHGETQYF. The CDR3 DNA follows: TGTGCCAGCAGTTCCCATGGGGAGACCCAGTACTTC.

Note on this clone: Other DNA sequences of this sample code for an identical CDR3. V is TRBV7-2 and J is TRBJ2-7, with D unresolved. Germline CDR1 is SGHTA and CDR2 is FQGNSA. V lost 0 bases and J lost 4, with 7 bases in between. The CDR3 has 13 amino acids. CDR3 region: CASSLAPGYEQYF. For the CDR3, the DNA is TGTGCCAGCAGCTTAGCCCCCGGATACGAGCAGTACTTC.

This clone appeared once. This chain links TRBV6-5 with TRBJ2-5; D is possibly TRBD1 (5 bases). CDR3 length equals 15 residues. Trimming left V 0 bases short and J 3 bases short, with 11 bases between. Germline V gene sequence: CDR1 MNHEY, CDR2 SVGAGI. This CDR3 reads CASSYSNRREETQYF. The CDR3 bases are TGTGCCAGCAGTTACTCGAATCGCAGGGAAGAGACCCAGTACTTC.

V and J are TRBV6-5 and TRBJ2-1; D is ambiguous. The CDR3 sequence is 13 residues long. CDR1 and CDR2 (germline): MNHEY, SVGAGI. V lost 2 bases and J 5 bases, leaving 7 bases between the germline ends. For the CDR3, the DNA is TGTGCCAGCAGTTACCTAACAGACAATGAGCAGTTCTTC. Its translation is CASSYLTDNEQFF.

The chain has TRBV6-1 and TRBJ1-1, with a weak D call TRBD1 (5 bases). Germline V lookup: CDR1 MNHNS, CDR2 SASEGT. V lost 4 bases, J lost 5 bases, and 17 bases lay in between. The CDR3 has 15 amino acids. CDR3 in amino acids: CASSAGEGRKTEAFF. CDR3 coding DNA: TGTGCCAGCAGTGCGGGGGAGGGGCGGAAAACTGAAGCTTTCTTT.

The V gene is TRBV7-2, the J gene TRBJ2-3; no firm D call. The CDR3 is 15 amino acids. V shed 1 base and J shed 6 bases, with 14 bases lying between them. Per germline, CDR1 SGHTA and CDR2 FQGNSA. The DNA for the CDR3 is TGTGCCAGCAGCTTAGAGGGCCCCGGTGAGGATACGCAGTATTTT. Encoded protein: CASSLEGPGEDTQYF.

The rearrangement uses TRBV4-1 and TRBJ1-2; a weak D match, TRBD1 (5 bases). This CDR3 spans 16 amino acids. Trimming stripped 0 bases from V and 6 bases from J, with 17 bases between. The germline V gene has CDR1 MGHRA and CDR2 YSYEKL. DNA for the CDR3: TGCGCCAGCAGCCAAGATATGGGGGGTTCCTCTGATGGCTACACCTTC. Translation gives CASSQDMGGSSDGYTF.

The chain combines TRBV4-1 with TRBJ2-7, with no clear D. Deletions cut 0 bases from V and 5 bases from J, with 14 bases between. The V gene's germline CDR1 is MGHRA and CDR2 YSYEKL. This CDR3 is 15 amino acids long. The CDR3 coding sequence is TGCGCCAGCAGCCAAGAGGCCTTTCTGGGCCACGAGCAGTACTTC. Translated, it gives CASSQEAFLGHEQYF.

The chain combines TRBV5-6 with TRBJ2-7; TRBD1 matches 7 bases. This CDR3 is 15 amino acids long. In germline, CDR1 is SGHDT, CDR2 YYEEEE. Losses at the gene ends were 4 bases for V and 3 bases for J; bases not matched to a gene: 10. The CDR3 reads CASSPGQAPLYEQYF. CDR3 nucleotides: TGTGCCAGCAGCCCCGGACAGGCTCCCCTCTACGAGCAGTACTTC.

A note on this clone: Other nucleotide sequences in the sample specify the same CDR3. The genes are TRBV5-5 and TRBJ2-7, with unresolved D. Germline lookup yields CDR1 SGHKS and CDR2 YYEKEE (reference sequence). The CDR3 covers 14 residues. The V end was cut by 0 bases, the J end by 0 bases, with 7 bases between. The CDR3 DNA follows: TGTGCCAGCAGCTTGGAACGGTCCTCCTACGAGCAGTACTTC. Its translation: CASSLERSSYEQYF.

The rearrangement uses TRBV11-2 and TRBJ2-7; 7 bases agree with TRBD2. Germline V gene lookup returns CDR1 SGHAT and CDR2 FQNNGV. Trimming at V came to 1 base and at J to 6 bases, leaving 3 bases not matched to a gene. The CDR3 extends over 13 amino acids. The chain's CDR3 is CASSLGGSSEQYF. The CDR3 DNA sequence: TGTGCCAGCAGCTTAGGCGGGAGTAGCGAGCAGTACTTC.

The gene calls are TRBV10-3 and TRBJ2-1, with TRBD2 matching over 12 bases. This CDR3 is 15 amino acids long. CDR1 is ENHRY, CDR2 SYGVKD, per germline. V dropped 8 bases and J dropped 6; count of bases not matched to a gene: 8. The CDR3 coding sequence is TGTGCCATCGGACTGACTAGCGGGAGTTCCAATGAGCAGTTCTTC. Translating it yields CAIGLTSGSSNEQFF.